Shown below are 18 T cell receptor beta chains from a single sample sequenced in a study of cytomegalovirus exposure and HLA in healthy donors. The PCR employed 60 Vbeta primers together with 13 Jbeta primers. Clones were sequenced by immunoSEQ multiplex PCR, and TCRdb holds only the in-frame ones, with some missing. The sample holds 150,000 to 180,000 clones, about 80% seen once. Sequenced sample: PBMCs. These receptors all come from a man aged 30 to 45 in good health and CMV-seropositive.

This sequence joins TRBV5-6 and TRBJ2-1, with D unresolved. The CDR3 runs to 14 residues. The germline V gene encodes CDR1 SGHDT and CDR2 YYEEEE. Trimming cost V 1 base and J 3 bases, with 8 bases left between them. The CDR3 bases are TGTGCCAGCAGCTTGTCAGGTTTCTACAATGAGCAGTTCTTC. This gives the protein CASSLSGFYNEQFF.

This clone has only a few counts. The J gene is TRBJ1-3, the V gene TRBV2; TRBD1 matches 7 bases. Germline V gene data show CDR1 as SNHLY and CDR2 as FYNNEI. CDR3 size: 16 residues. Unmatched junction bases numbered 8, after V lost 6 bases and J lost 0 bases. The CDR3: CASSSGTANSGNTIYF. The CDR3 nucleotides read TGTGCCAGCAGCTCCGGGACAGCGAACTCTGGAAACACCATATATTTT.

The chain couples TRBV6-1 to TRBJ1-6, with D possibly matching TRBD1 (6 bases). Germline lookup yields CDR1 MNHNS and CDR2 SASEGT. There are 14 residues in the CDR3. The V end lost 6 bases, the J end lost 3 bases, and 9 bases lay between the germline ends. As DNA, the CDR3 is TGTGCCAGCAGATCAGGGGTCTATAATTCACCCCTCCACTTT. Translation: CASRSGVYNSPLHF.

DNA of the CDR3: TGTGCCAGCAGGGACTGGTCTACAATCGAGCAGTTCTTC. Amino acid sequence: CASRDWSTIEQFF. The rearrangement links TRBV6-1 to TRBJ2-1; D is possibly TRBD2 (5 bases). The V end was cut by 6 bases, the J end by 10 bases, with 16 bases between. This CDR3 has 13 amino acids. CDR1 is MNHNS, CDR2 SASEGT, per germline.

V gene TRBV2 combines with J gene TRBJ2-1; 8 nucleotides match TRBD1. Germline loops: CDR1 SNHLY, CDR2 FYNNEI. J was trimmed by 9 bases and V by 6 bases; bases with no gene match: 13. The CDR3 totals 15 residues. The CDR3 loop is CASSTPDRDRGEQFF. CDR3 coding DNA: TGTGCCAGCAGCACCCCGGACAGGGATAGGGGTGAGCAGTTCTTC.

This chain links TRBV7-2 with TRBJ1-1, with a tentative D call TRBD1 (6 bases). Germline CDR1 SGHTA, CDR2 FQGNSA. The CDR3 has 15 amino acids. V shed 3 bases and J shed 0 bases, with 11 bases lying between them. CDR3 nucleotides: TGTGCCAGCAGCTTTGCCGGACAGATGAACACTGAAGCTTTCTTT. Protein sequence: CASSFAGQMNTEAFF.

This clone was counted once. The rearrangement links TRBV2 to TRBJ2-3; 12 positions agree with TRBD2. Trimming cost V 4 bases and J 8 bases; bases outside gene matches: 7. The CDR3 extends over 15 amino acids. Germline CDR1 and CDR2: SNHLY and FYNNEI. This CDR3 is CASSGASGRATTQYF. The CDR3 region has the DNA TGTGCCAGCAGTGGAGCTAGCGGGAGGGCCACTACGCAGTATTTT. Using reference TRBV2 and TRBJ2-3 for the parts outside the CDR3, the full variable domain is EPEVTQTPSHQVTQMGQEVILRCVPISNHLYFYWYRQILGQKVEFLVSFYNNEISEKSEIFDDQFSVERPDGSNFTLKIRSTKLEDSAMYFCASSGASGRATTQYFGPGTRLTVL.

The V gene is TRBV19, the J gene TRBJ2-1; 7 nucleotides match TRBD2. Germline lookup yields CDR1 LNHDA and CDR2 SQIVND (reference sequence). The CDR3 is made up of 15 amino acids. J gave up 2 bases and V 4 bases, and 5 bases lay outside the gene matches. CDR3 sequence (DNA): TGTGCCAGTAGTACTAGCGGAGGCACCTACAATGAGCAGTTCTTC. Residues: CASSTSGGTYNEQFF.

The chain joins TRBV9 to TRBJ2-1; TRBD2 matches 11 bases. Germline V gives CDR1 SGDLS, CDR2 YYNGEE. This CDR3 is built from 18 residues. Trimming at V came to 2 bases and at J to 0 bases, leaving 7 bases not matched to a gene. Here the CDR3 reads CASSVGLAGILSYNEQFF. DNA of the CDR3: TGTGCCAGCAGCGTCGGACTAGCGGGTATCCTCTCCTACAATGAGCAGTTCTTC.

This chain joins TRBV2 and TRBJ2-5; possibly TRBD2 for D (5 bases). CDR1 and CDR2 from the germline V gene are SNHLY and FYNNEI. The CDR3 is 14 residues long. The ends were cut back, 7 bases at V and 2 bases at J, with 14 bases in the middle. This CDR3 reads CASKSGSVQETQYF. The CDR3 bases are TGTGCCAGCAAAAGTGGTAGCGTACAAGAGACCCAGTACTTC.

The chain links TRBV28 to TRBJ2-7, with D unresolved. The CDR3 consists of 13 residues. The V and J ends lost 2 bases and 3 bases respectively, with 8 bases between them. CDR1 is MDHEN, CDR2 SYDVKM, per germline. CDR3 loop: CASSLGLIYEQYF. For the CDR3, the DNA is TGTGCCAGCAGTTTAGGGCTGATCTACGAGCAGTACTTC.

This chain uses TRBV7-9 with TRBJ1-2; D possibly corresponds to TRBD1 (6 bases). The germline V gene has CDR1 SEHNR and CDR2 FQNEAQ (reference sequence). The length of the CDR3 is 13 residues. V lost 10 bases to trimming and J lost 1 base, with 13 bases between them. CDR3 loop: CATPQGDNYGYTF. The CDR3, as DNA: TGTGCCACCCCACAGGGAGATAACTATGGCTACACCTTC. The whole variable domain, filled in from reference TRBV7-9 and TRBJ1-2, reads DTGVSQNPRHKITKRGQNVTFRCDPISEHNRLYWYRQTLGQGPEFLTYFQNEAQLEKSRLLSDRFSAERPKGSFSTLEIQRTEQGDSAMYLCATPQGDNYGYTFGSGTRLTVV.

The V gene is TRBV5-4, the J gene TRBJ1-1; D remains unclear. This CDR3 contains 14 residues. Germline V gives CDR1 SGHNT, CDR2 YYREEE (reference sequence). Trimming shortened V by 0 bases and J by 1 base, and 7 bases separated the two germline ends. In nucleotides, the CDR3 is TGTGCCAGCAGCTTGGGGCGGCGGAACACTGAAGCTTTCTTT. It yields the protein CASSLGRRNTEAFF.

This chain links TRBV6-1 with TRBJ1-3; D perhaps matches TRBD1 (6 bases). Deletions cut 9 bases from V and 2 bases from J, with 17 bases between. Germline V lookup: CDR1 MNHNS, CDR2 SASEGT. The CDR3 runs to 15 residues. The CDR3 loop is CASRSGVSPGNTIYF. CDR3 in DNA: TGTGCCAGTAGGTCAGGGGTCAGCCCTGGAAACACCATATATTTT.

This rearrangement joins TRBV15 to TRBJ2-5, with TRBD1 identical over 11 bases. The CDR3 contains 15 residues. Unmatched junction bases numbered 4, after V lost 2 bases and J lost 5 bases. Germline V CDR1 and CDR2: LNHNV, YYDKDF (reference sequence). In DNA, the CDR3 is TGTGCCACCAGCAGAATCGGGACAGGGGGGGAGACCCAGTACTTC. It is translated as CATSRIGTGGETQYF.

The chain links TRBV4-1 to TRBJ1-4; 7 nucleotides match TRBD1. The V and J ends lost 0 bases and 8 bases, in that order; junction bases with no gene match: 9. The germline gives CDR1 MGHRA, CDR2 YSYEKL. This CDR3 is 16 amino acids long. The CDR3 region is CASSQDWDSSREKLFF. CDR3 nucleotides: TGCGCCAGCAGCCAAGATTGGGACAGTTCAAGAGAAAAACTGTTTTTT.

The rearrangement uses TRBV5-6 and TRBJ2-7; 9 nucleotides match TRBD1. Germline V lookup: CDR1 SGHDT, CDR2 YYEEEE. V shed 0 bases and J 6 bases; nucleotides not matched to a gene: 13. The CDR3 runs 17 residues. The CDR3 nucleotides read TGTGCCAGCAGCTTGGTAAACAGGGGGCGCGTTGTTGTCGAGCAGTACTTC. This gives the protein CASSLVNRGRVVVEQYF.

This clone was seen only once. The rearrangement uses TRBV28 and TRBJ2-7; weak D call: TRBD2 (5 bases). Germline values: CDR1 MDHEN, CDR2 SYDVKM. The CDR3 runs 14 residues. The V end was cut by 1 base, the J end by 3 bases, with 10 bases between. Here the CDR3 reads CASSLYRDNYEQYF. CDR3 DNA: TGTGCCAGCAGTTTATATCGGGATAACTACGAGCAGTACTTC.